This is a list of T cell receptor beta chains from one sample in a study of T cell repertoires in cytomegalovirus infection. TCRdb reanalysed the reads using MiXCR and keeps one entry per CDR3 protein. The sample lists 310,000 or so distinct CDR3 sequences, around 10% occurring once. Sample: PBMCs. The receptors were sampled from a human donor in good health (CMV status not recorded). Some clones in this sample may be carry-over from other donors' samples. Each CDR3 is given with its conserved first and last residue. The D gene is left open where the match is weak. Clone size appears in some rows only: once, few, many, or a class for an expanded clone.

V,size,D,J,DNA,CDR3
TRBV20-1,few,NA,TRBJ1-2,TGCAGTGCTAGATTAGCAGGGATCTATGGCTACACCTTC,CSARLAGIYGYTF
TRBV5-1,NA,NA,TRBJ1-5,TGCGCCAGCAGCTTGGAGGGGGGAAATCAGCCCCGGCATTTT,CASSLEGGNQPRHF
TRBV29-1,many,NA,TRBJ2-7,TGCAGCGTTGTTTTATGGGGTTACGAGCAGTACTTC,CSVVLWGYEQYF
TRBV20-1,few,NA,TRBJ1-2,TGCAGTGCTAGGGACAAATCCTATGGCTACACCTTC,CSARDKSYGYTF
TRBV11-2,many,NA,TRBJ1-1,TGTGCCAGCAGCTTAACGAGGAGGGACACGTCGAACACTGAAGCTTTCTTT,CASSLTRRDTSNTEAFF
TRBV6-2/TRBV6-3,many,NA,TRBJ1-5,TGTGCCAGCAGCCCAAGTGGGCAGGGAAATCAGCCCCAGCATTTT,CASSPSGQGNQPQHF
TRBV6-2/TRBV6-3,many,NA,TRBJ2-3,TGTGCCAGCAGTTACCCCCAGACGAGGCGGGATACGCAGTATTTT,CASSYPQTRRDTQYF
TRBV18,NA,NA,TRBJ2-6,TGTGCCAGCTCACCACCCGGGGCCCCTGGGGCCAACGTCCTGACTTTC,CASSPPGAPGANVLTF
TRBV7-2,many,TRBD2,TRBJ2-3,TGTGCCAGCCGTCGGATAGCGGGGGGCCGCGATACGCAGTATTTT,CASRRIAGGRDTQYF
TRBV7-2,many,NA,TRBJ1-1,TGTGCCAGCAGCGTTTACCAGGGTATCGGCACTGAAGCTTTCTTT,CASSVYQGIGTEAFF
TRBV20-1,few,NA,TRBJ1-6,TGCAGTGCTAGACAAGACAGGCGGAGCTCCTATAATTCACCCCTCCACTTT,CSARQDRRSSYNSPLHF
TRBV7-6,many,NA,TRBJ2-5,TGTGCCAGCAGCCCCACCGGGATCTCATCGATGGGCGAGACCCAGTACTTC,CASSPTGISSMGETQYF
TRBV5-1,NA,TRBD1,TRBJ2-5,TGCGCCAGCAGCTTGGGCGCAGGGGGCGCCGAGACCCAGTACTTC,CASSLGAGGAETQYF
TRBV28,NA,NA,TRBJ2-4,TGTGCCAGCAGTGAATCACAGCTAGCCAAAAACATTCAGTACTTC,CASSESQLAKNIQYF
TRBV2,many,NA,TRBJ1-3,TGTGCCAGCAGTGAGGCGGGAAGTCTCACCATATATTTT,CASSEAGSLTIYF
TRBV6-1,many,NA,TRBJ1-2,TGTGCCAGCGTTTCAAGTAAGGGATTGTGGGGTGGCTACACCTTC,CASVSSKGLWGGYTF
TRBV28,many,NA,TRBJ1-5,TGTGCCAGCAGTCCCCTGCGGGGGGCGAATCAGCCCCAGCATTTT,CASSPLRGANQPQHF
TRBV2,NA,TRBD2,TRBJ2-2,TGTGCCAGCACCCCCCAGCGGGGGAACACCGGGGAGCTGTTTTTT,CASTPQRGNTGELFF
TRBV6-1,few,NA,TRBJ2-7,TGTGCCAGCAGCACAGGGCTGGCAAACGAGCAGTACTTC,CASSTGLANEQYF
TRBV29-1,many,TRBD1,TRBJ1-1,TGCAGCGTGGGACAGGGTCGAACTGAAGCTTTCTTT,CSVGQGRTEAFF
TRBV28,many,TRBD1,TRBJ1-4,TGTGCCAGCAGCAACAGGGGGCGAGTGGGGAAACTGTTTTTT,CASSNRGRVGKLFF
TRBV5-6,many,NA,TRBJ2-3,TGTGCCAGCAGCCCAAGACACCGTGGTACGCAGTATTTT,CASSPRHRGTQYF
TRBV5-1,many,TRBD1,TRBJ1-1,TGCGCCAGCAGCTTGGAGGGGGCCTCGAACACTGAAGCTTTCTTT,CASSLEGASNTEAFF
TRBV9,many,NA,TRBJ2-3,TGTGCCAGCAGCGCCGCTCCGATCCTGAGCACAGATACGCAGTATTTT,CASSAAPILSTDTQYF
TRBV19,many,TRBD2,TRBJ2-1,TGTGCCAGTAGTATAGGCGAAGTAAGCGGGGGGGCCCGGTTCTTC,CASSIGEVSGGARFF
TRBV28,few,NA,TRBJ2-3,TGTGCCAGCAGTTTTACGACAGATACGCAGTATTTT,CASSFTTDTQYF
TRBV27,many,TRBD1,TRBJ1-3,TGTGCCAGCAGTCCCAGGACAGGCGAATCTGGAAACACCATATATTTT,CASSPRTGESGNTIYF
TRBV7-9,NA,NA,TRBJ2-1,TGTGCCAGCAGACCGCGTATGGGGCAGGGTGGGGCGGGGGCCTACTACAATGAGCAGTTCTTC,CASRPRMGQGGAGAYYNEQFF
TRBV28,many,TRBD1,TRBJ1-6,TGTGCCAGCAGTCCTACCGGGACAGGGGGCAATAATTCACCCCTCCACTTT,CASSPTGTGGNNSPLHF
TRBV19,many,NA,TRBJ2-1,TGTGCCAGTAGTATAGGGCAGGGGCAGTTCTTC,CASSIGQGQFF
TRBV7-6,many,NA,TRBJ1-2,TGTGCCAGCAGCCACACCGCCCGGGTACGGGGCAGTTCTGGCTACACCTTC,CASSHTARVRGSSGYTF
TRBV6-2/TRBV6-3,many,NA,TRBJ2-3,TGTGCCAGCAAGTTAGCTCGGAGCACAGATACGCAGTATTTT,CASKLARSTDTQYF
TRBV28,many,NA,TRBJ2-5,TGTGCCAGCAGTTCAGCCGGGACGGCTAAAGAGACCCAGTACTTC,CASSSAGTAKETQYF
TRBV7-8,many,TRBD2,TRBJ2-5,TGTGCCAGCAGCTCCCATAGCGGGGGGGCCCAAGAGACCCAGTACTTC,CASSSHSGGAQETQYF
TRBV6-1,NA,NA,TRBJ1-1,TGTGCCAGCAGTTATGGCGGGACGCCAAACACTGAAGCTTTCTTT,CASSYGGTPNTEAFF
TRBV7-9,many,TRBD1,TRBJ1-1,TGTGCCAGCGGCGACAGGGAAAGCCGCACTGAAGCTTTCTTT,CASGDRESRTEAFF
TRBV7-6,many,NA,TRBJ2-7,TGTGCCAGCAGCTTGGGGGACGGCTACGAGCAGTACTTC,CASSLGDGYEQYF
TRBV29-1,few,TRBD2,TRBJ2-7,TGCAGCGCCGGCATGGGAGGGACCAGGTCGTCCTACGAGCAGTACTTC,CSAGMGGTRSSYEQYF
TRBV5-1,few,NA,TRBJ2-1,TGCGCCAGCAGCTTGCCTAGCGCGGACAATGAGCAGTTCTTC,CASSLPSADNEQFF
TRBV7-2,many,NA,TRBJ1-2,TGTGCCAGCACTCAACAGGGTTGGGGCTATGGCTACACCTTC,CASTQQGWGYGYTF
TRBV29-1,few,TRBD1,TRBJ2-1,TGCAGCGTTGGGTCCTTTTTGACAGGGGACTACAATGAGCAGTTCTTC,CSVGSFLTGDYNEQFF
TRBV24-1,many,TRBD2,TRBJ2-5,TGTGCCACCAGTGACCGCAGACTAGCGGGACGCGAAGAGACCCAGTACTTC,CATSDRRLAGREETQYF
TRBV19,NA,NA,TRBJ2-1,TGTGCCAGTAGTCCCGGGACTTCCTACAATGAGCAGTTCTTC,CASSPGTSYNEQFF
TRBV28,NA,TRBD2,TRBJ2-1,TGTGCCAGCAGTTTGGGGCTAGCGGGGGGCGAGCAGTTCTTC,CASSLGLAGGEQFF
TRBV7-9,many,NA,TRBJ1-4,TGTGCCAGCAGGCCTTCCGGGACACGGGATAATGAAAAACTGTTTTTT,CASRPSGTRDNEKLFF
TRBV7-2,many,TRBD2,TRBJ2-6,TGTGCCAGCAGCTCGGGAGGGATAGGGGCCAACGTCCTGACTTTC,CASSSGGIGANVLTF
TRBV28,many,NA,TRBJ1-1,TGTGCCAGCAGTCCTAACACGTATTGGAACACTGAAGCTTTCTTT,CASSPNTYWNTEAFF
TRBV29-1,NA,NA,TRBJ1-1,TGCAGCGCCTGGGAGGGCGCTGAAGCTTTCTTT,CSAWEGAEAFF
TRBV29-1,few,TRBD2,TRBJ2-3,TGCAGCGTCGGGACTAGGACCACAGATACGCAGTATTTT,CSVGTRTTDTQYF
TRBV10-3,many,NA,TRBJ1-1,TGTGCCATCAGTGGCCTACAGGGTTACACTGAAGCTTTCTTT,CAISGLQGYTEAFF
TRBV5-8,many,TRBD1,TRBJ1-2,TGTGCCAGCAGCTCGACAGGGTTTAGTTATGGCTACACCTTC,CASSSTGFSYGYTF
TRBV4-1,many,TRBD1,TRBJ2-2,TGCGCCAGCAGCCACCGGACAGGGGGGGAGCTGTTTTTT,CASSHRTGGELFF
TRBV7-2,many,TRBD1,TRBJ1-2,TGTGCCAGCAGCTTAGGACAGGGGGCGAACTATGGCTACACCTTC,CASSLGQGANYGYTF
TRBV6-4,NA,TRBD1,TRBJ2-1,TGTGCCAGCAGTGTAGACAGGGGGAAGCAGTTCTTC,CASSVDRGKQFF
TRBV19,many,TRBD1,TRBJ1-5,TGTGCCAGTAGTGCTCGACAGGGTTGGAATCAGCCCCAGCATTTT,CASSARQGWNQPQHF
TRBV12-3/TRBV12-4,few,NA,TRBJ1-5,TGTGCCAGCAGTTCGGCCGGGACCTACCTCGTTAGCAATCAGCCCCAGCATTTT,CASSSAGTYLVSNQPQHF
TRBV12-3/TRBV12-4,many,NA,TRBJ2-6,TGTGCCAGCAGCCCCTACCCCGGCCGGGCCAACGTCCTGACTTTC,CASSPYPGRANVLTF
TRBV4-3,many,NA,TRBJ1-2,TGCGCCAGCAGCCAAGGGGGAGGGCAGTTCGGCTACACCTTC,CASSQGGGQFGYTF